This T cell receptor beta chain was sequenced in a study of T cells in tumors after PD-1 blockade. Background on the study: Prior checkpoint blockade, systemic immunosuppressant use, or anti-cancer therapy within 4 weeks excluded patients. Some patients also took daily vismodegib 150 mg during anti-PD-1 treatment. The study, taken as a whole, reports: Blood contained roughly 43% of the tumor's TCR clonotypes.

As regards this clone: Its antigen remains unidentified.

Generated by immunoSEQ multiplex PCR, the TCRdb table keeps only in-frame clones and is missing some. Of about 47,000 clones in the sample, approximately 79% were seen once. Per germline, CDR1 LGHNA and CDR2 YNFKEQ. V was pared by 0 bases and J by 8 bases, with 7 bases between. This CDR3 comprises 13 residues. This clonotype originated in a human donor with basal cell carcinoma. Sequenced here: PBMCs, sampled before anti-PD-1 treatment. This chain links TRBV4-2 with TRBJ2-2, with D unclear. The CDR3 coding sequence is TGTGCCAGCAGCCAAGATGGAACGGGGGAGCTGTTTTTT. Translating gives CASSQDGTGELFF.